One sample yielded the 28 T cell receptor beta chains listed below, sequenced in a study of siplizumab effects on memory and regulatory T cells. Method: immunoSEQ multiplex PCR; TCRdb's copy keeps in-frame clones and lacks some. The sample holds approximately 94,000 clones, roughly 93% seen once. Sequencing was carried out using CD8+ T cells sorted from blood. These receptors came from a human donor in good health.

V is TRBV7-9 and J is TRBJ1-2; 9 nucleotides line up with TRBD1. V shed 4 bases and J 5 bases; nucleotides not matched to a gene: 8. The CDR3 totals 15 residues. Germline CDR1 SEHNR, CDR2 FQNEAQ (reference sequence). CDR3 sequence reads: CASSSSGTGPYGYTF. CDR3 in DNA: TGTGCCAGCAGCTCCTCAGGGACAGGGCCGTATGGCTACACCTTC.

The rearrangement uses TRBV7-9 and TRBJ2-5; D might be TRBD1 (6 bases). The germline V gene encodes CDR1 SEHNR and CDR2 FQNEAQ (reference sequence). The CDR3 consists of 15 residues. Trimming pared 1 base from V and 4 bases from J, leaving 13 bases between. The CDR3 loop is CASSLVPGHGETQYF. The CDR3 DNA sequence: TGTGCCAGCAGCTTAGTACCGGGACATGGAGAGACCCAGTACTTC.

The chain uses TRBV5-6 and TRBJ2-7, with D maybe TRBD2 (6 bases). Germline CDR1 is SGHDT and CDR2 is YYEEEE. V was trimmed by 0 bases and J by 2 bases, leaving 12 bases between them. This CDR3 contains 15 residues. CDR3 nucleotide sequence: TGTGCCAGCAGCTTGGGTCTTCGGGAGACCTACGAGCAGTACTTC. It specifies CASSLGLRETYEQYF.

The genes are TRBV7-2 and TRBJ1-1; D perhaps matches TRBD1 (6 bases). The length of the CDR3 is 15 residues. The ends were cut back, 1 base at V and 10 bases at J, with 19 bases in the middle. In germline, CDR1 is SGHTA, CDR2 FQGNSA. CDR3 coding DNA: TGTGCCAGCAGCTTAGAGGGGGGTCTGGGATTTGGAGCTTTCTTT. This codes for CASSLEGGLGFGAFF.

As for this clone: Other DNA sequences from this sample encode an identical CDR3 as well. V gene TRBV27 combines with J gene TRBJ2-3; no reliable D call. The CDR3 extends over 13 amino acids. Germline loops: CDR1 MNHEY, CDR2 SMNVEV (reference sequence). Trimming took 2 bases from V and 2 from J, leaving 5 bases between them. The CDR3 loop reads CASSLLDTDTQYF. The DNA of the CDR3 is TGTGCCAGCAGTTTACTTGACACAGATACGCAGTATTTT.

The V gene is TRBV4-3, the J gene TRBJ2-7, with D possibly TRBD1 on 6 matching bases. In germline, CDR1 is LGHNA, CDR2 YSLEER. This CDR3 has 16 amino acids. Trimming pared 0 bases from V and 5 bases from J, leaving 17 bases between. The CDR3 is CASSQDLRGGSDEQYF. The CDR3 DNA sequence: TGCGCCAGCAGCCAAGATTTGCGAGGGGGTTCCGACGAGCAGTACTTC.

V and J are TRBV27 and TRBJ1-5; D is unclear. CDR3 length: 13 residues. From germline, CDR1 is MNHEY and CDR2 SMNVEV (reference sequence). V was clipped by 8 bases and J by 6 bases, with 14 bases between them. The CDR3 loop reads CASREGTGQPQHF. The CDR3 DNA reads TGTGCCAGCCGGGAGGGAACGGGTCAGCCCCAGCATTTT.

The J gene is TRBJ1-1, the V gene TRBV6-5, with D perhaps TRBD1 (5 bases). Germline assignment: CDR1 MNHEY and CDR2 SVGAGI. CDR3 length: 13 amino acids. The V end lost 5 bases, the J end lost 4 bases, and 11 bases lay between the germline ends. In DNA form, the CDR3 reads TGTGCCAGCAGTACGGGAGGGGTCACTGAAGCTTTCTTT. Translating it yields CASSTGGVTEAFF.

The V and J genes are TRBV6-5 and TRBJ2-7, with TRBD2 identical over 10 bases. This CDR3 is 15 amino acids long. Looked up from germline, CDR1 is MNHEY and CDR2 is SVGAGI. The trim removed 6 bases at V and 0 bases at J, leaving 5 bases unmatched. CDR3 in amino acids: CASSQLAGSSYEQYF. The CDR3 DNA reads TGTGCCAGCAGCCAACTAGCGGGGAGCTCCTACGAGCAGTACTTC.

The chain uses TRBV7-9 and TRBJ2-7; D is perhaps TRBD2 (5 bases). The CDR3 has 14 residues. The germline V gene encodes CDR1 SEHNR and CDR2 FQNEAQ (reference sequence). V was trimmed by 5 bases and J by 0 bases, leaving 11 bases between them. CDR3 protein: CASSPRDPSYEQYF. CDR3 sequence (DNA): TGTGCCAGCAGCCCTCGGGATCCCTCCTACGAGCAGTACTTC.

J is TRBJ1-6 and V is TRBV27; tentatively, D is TRBD1 (5 bases). Trimming stripped 3 bases from V and 6 bases from J, with 9 bases between. CDR3 length: 14 amino acids. Germline CDR1 and CDR2: MNHEY and SMNVEV (reference sequence). The CDR3 DNA sequence: TGTGCCAGCAGTTTGAGGCAGGGTAATTCACCCCTCCACTTT. Its translation: CASSLRQGNSPLHF.

J is TRBJ2-2 and V is TRBV7-9; tentatively, D is TRBD2 (5 bases). CDR1 SEHNR and CDR2 FQNEAQ come from the germline V gene (reference sequence). The CDR3 is 15 residues long. Trimming took off 7 bases at V and 0 bases at J, with 12 bases between the two ends. CDR3 protein: CASTPPGSNTGELFF. CDR3 DNA sequence: TGTGCCAGCACGCCCCCGGGGTCGAACACCGGGGAGCTGTTTTTT.

The chain links TRBV6-1 to TRBJ2-7; D unresolved. Germline loops: CDR1 MNHNS, CDR2 SASEGT. There are 13 residues in the CDR3. Between the trimmed V and J ends, which lost 0 bases and 0 bases, there was a span of 3 bases. As DNA, the CDR3 is TGTGCCAGCAGTGAAGCCTCCTCCTACGAGCAGTACTTC. It specifies CASSEASSYEQYF.

J is TRBJ2-7 and V is TRBV5-1; 15 nucleotides line up with TRBD2. Germline values: CDR1 SGHRS, CDR2 YFSETQ. V gave up 3 bases and J gave up 5 bases; unmatched junction bases: 18. The CDR3 loop spans 20 amino acids. The CDR3 DNA follows: TGCGCCAGCAGCTGGGGGATCACGGGACTAGCGGGGGGCCTTCGCCACGAGCAGTACTTC. Amino acid sequence: CASSWGITGLAGGLRHEQYF.

The chain combines TRBV5-4 with TRBJ2-2; TRBD1 aligns across 7 bases. The CDR3 totals 16 residues. The germline CDR1 and CDR2 sequences are SGHNT and YYREEE (reference sequence). Trimming removed 3 bases from V and 1 base from J; junction bases left unmatched: 6. As DNA, the CDR3 is TGTGCCAGCAGCTCCCCGGGACAGCAGAACACCGGGGAGCTGTTTTTT. This gives the protein CASSSPGQQNTGELFF.

V is TRBV19 and J is TRBJ1-5, with unresolved D. Deletions cut 3 bases from V and 4 bases from J, with 10 bases between. The CDR3 runs 14 residues. The germline gives CDR1 LNHDA, CDR2 SQIVND (reference sequence). CDR3 loop: CASSMPSRNQPQHF. The DNA for the CDR3 is TGTGCCAGTAGTATGCCCTCACGGAATCAGCCCCAGCATTTT.

This clone was detected only once. The V and J genes are TRBV7-3 and TRBJ2-1; 8 bases are a match to TRBD2. CDR3 size: 15 residues. J lost 3 bases, V lost 5 bases, and 6 bases had no gene match. Germline V gene lookup returns CDR1 SGHTA and CDR2 FQGTGA. The CDR3 DNA is TGTGCCAGCAGCCAACGACTAGCGAGCTACAATGAGCAGTTCTTC. As protein: CASSQRLASYNEQFF.

V and J are TRBV4-1 and TRBJ2-1; TRBD2 matches at 10 bases. Germline CDR1 reads MGHRA; CDR2 reads YSYEKL. J lost 8 bases, V lost 0 bases, and 10 bases had no gene match. CDR3 length equals 17 residues. CDR3 DNA: TGCGCCAGCAGCCAAGATTTTAGCGGGGGGCCTTTGGATGAGCAGTTCTTC. It encodes CASSQDFSGGPLDEQFF.

The chain links TRBV9 to TRBJ2-3; 9 bases fit TRBD2. The CDR3 spans 16 residues. The V segment lost 2 bases and the J segment 4 bases; nucleotides outside the gene matches: 8. Germline V gene sequence: CDR1 SGDLS, CDR2 YYNGEE. The DNA of the CDR3 is TGTGCCAGCAGCGTCCAGGGAGCGGGGGGCCCAGATACGCAGTATTTT. Its translation is CASSVQGAGGPDTQYF.

The chain recombines TRBV4-1 with TRBJ2-5; tentatively, D is TRBD2 (5 bases). CDR1 and CDR2 (germline): MGHRA, YSYEKL. The V end was cut by 1 base, the J end by 3 bases, with 9 bases between. The CDR3 spans 14 residues. CDR3 amino acids: CASSQGTYKETQYF. The CDR3 DNA sequence: TGCGCCAGCAGCCAAGGGACTTATAAAGAGACCCAGTACTTC.

The chain has TRBV19 and TRBJ2-1; TRBD2 is a possible D gene (6 bases). V was trimmed by 3 bases and J by 4 bases, leaving 13 bases between them. Germline CDR1 LNHDA, CDR2 SQIVND (reference sequence). The CDR3 runs 15 residues. The CDR3 region has the DNA TGTGCCAGTAGTATTTGGGAGGCCGTGTACAATGAGCAGTTCTTC. Amino acids: CASSIWEAVYNEQFF.

This chain uses TRBV19 with TRBJ1-2; D call uncertain. Germline V gives CDR1 LNHDA, CDR2 SQIVND (reference sequence). The CDR3 contains 14 residues. Trimming shortened V by 3 bases and J by 6 bases, and 14 bases separated the two germline ends. In nucleotides, the CDR3 is TGTGCCAGTAGTATCCCCGGTAATTCTGATGGCTACACCTTC. It specifies CASSIPGNSDGYTF.

This chain uses TRBV5-1 with TRBJ2-5, with TRBD1 matching over 8 bases. The tail of the sequence fits TRBJ2-7 better, so the J call may be wrong. Germline values: CDR1 SGHRS, CDR2 YFSETQ. CDR3 length: 13 residues. CDR3 region: CASSWTGLSEQYF. The CDR3 nucleotides read TGCGCCAGCAGCTGGACAGGGTTGAGCGAGCAGTACTTC.

The rearrangement uses TRBV5-6 and TRBJ2-7; D remains ambiguous. CDR1 SGHDT and CDR2 YYEEEE come from the germline V gene. V gave up 2 bases and J gave up 3 bases, with 12 bases separating them. The CDR3 extends over 14 amino acids. This chain's CDR3 is CASSFGVGYYEQYF. Written as DNA, the CDR3 is TGTGCCAGCAGCTTTGGCGTAGGTTACTACGAGCAGTACTTC.

The gene calls are TRBV11-2 and TRBJ2-7; 7 bases fit TRBD1. J lost 3 bases, V lost 3 bases, and 2 bases had no gene match. Per the germline V gene, CDR1 is SGHAT and CDR2 is FQNNGV. The CDR3 loop spans 13 amino acids. The CDR3 bases are TGTGCCAGCAGCTTCGACAGGGTCTACGAGCAGTACTTC. Amino acid sequence: CASSFDRVYEQYF.

The gene calls are TRBV14 and TRBJ1-2, with D tentatively TRBD1 (6 bases). The CDR3 totals 15 residues. V was cut by 4 bases and J by 4 bases, with 16 bases left in between. Germline V gives CDR1 SGHDN, CDR2 FVKESK. The CDR3 sequence: CASSRLPGDGYGYTF. CDR3 nucleotide sequence: TGTGCCAGCAGCCGACTTCCAGGGGATGGCTATGGCTACACCTTC.

The rearrangement joins TRBV2 to TRBJ2-7, with 7 nucleotides matching TRBD1. The J segment lost 2 bases and the V segment lost 3 bases, leaving 7 bases of the junction unmatched. The CDR3 runs 15 residues. CDR1 is SNHLY and CDR2 is FYNNEI in the germline V gene. The chain's CDR3 is CASSDFDRDPYEQYF. CDR3 DNA: TGTGCCAGCAGTGATTTCGACAGGGACCCCTACGAGCAGTACTTC.

The rearrangement joins TRBV4-2 to TRBJ1-1, with 7 positions matching TRBD1. Germline V gene sequence: CDR1 LGHNA, CDR2 YNFKEQ. The CDR3 has 21 residues. V gave up 0 bases and J gave up 0 bases; unmatched junction bases: 19. The CDR3 nucleotides are TGTGCCAGCAGCCAAGATCTGTTTGCGGAGGGGGCGTTAGGGCTGAACACTGAAGCTTTCTTT. This encodes CASSQDLFAEGALGLNTEAFF.